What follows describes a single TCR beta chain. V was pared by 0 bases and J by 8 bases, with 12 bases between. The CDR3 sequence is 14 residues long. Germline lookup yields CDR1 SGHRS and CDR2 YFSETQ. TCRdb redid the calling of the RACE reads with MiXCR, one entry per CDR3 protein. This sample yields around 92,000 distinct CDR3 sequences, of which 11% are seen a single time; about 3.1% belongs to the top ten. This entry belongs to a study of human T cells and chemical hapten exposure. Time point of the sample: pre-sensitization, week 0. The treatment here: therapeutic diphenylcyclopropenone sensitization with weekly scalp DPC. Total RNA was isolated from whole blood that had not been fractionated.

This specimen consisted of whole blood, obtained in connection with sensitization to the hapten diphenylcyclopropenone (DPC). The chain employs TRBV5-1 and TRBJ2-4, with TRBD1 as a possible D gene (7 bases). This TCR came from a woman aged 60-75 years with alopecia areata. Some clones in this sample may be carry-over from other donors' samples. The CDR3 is CASSLDDREDIQYF. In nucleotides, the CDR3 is TGCGCCAGCAGCTTGGACGACAGGGAGGACATTCAGTACTTC.